These 19 T cell receptor beta chains share one sample of origin, sequenced in a study of OX40 agonist ivuxolimab in advanced cancers. Repertoires were generated with immunoSEQ multiplex PCR, while TCRdb's copy carries only in-frame clones and drops some. This sample yields about 56,000 clones, of which approximately 82% are seen a single time; less than 4.5% belongs to the top ten. Sequencing was performed on CD4+ or CD8+ T cells sorted from blood, taken in a trial of the OX40 agonist ivuxolimab. These TCRs come from an adult with an advanced solid tumor such as melanoma, head and neck, liver or kidney cancer.

This clone appeared a single time. The chain has TRBV4-1 and TRBJ2-1; no clear D. The CDR3 is 14 amino acids. V lost 4 bases to trimming and J lost 4 bases, with 11 bases between them. In germline, CDR1 is MGHRA, CDR2 YSYEKL. As DNA, the CDR3 is TGCGCCAGCAGCCTAAAGCCAGTTTACAATGAGCAGTTCTTC. Amino acid sequence: CASSLKPVYNEQFF.

The rearrangement links TRBV5-4 to TRBJ2-3, with D uncertain. CDR3 length: 12 amino acids. Germline CDR1 is SGHNT and CDR2 is YYREEE (reference sequence). Deletions cut 5 bases from V and 7 bases from J, with 11 bases between. The chain's CDR3 is CASSPVGNTQYF. In DNA form, the CDR3 reads TGTGCCAGCAGTCCCGTCGGAAATACGCAGTATTTT.

The gene calls are TRBV7-2 and TRBJ2-1; 10 bases align to TRBD2. V dropped 4 bases and J dropped 4; count of bases not matched to a gene: 4. The length of the CDR3 is 15 residues. Germline values: CDR1 SGHTA, CDR2 FQGNSA. CDR3 region: CASSSGTSAYNEQFF. In DNA form, the CDR3 reads TGTGCCAGCAGCTCTGGGACTAGCGCTTACAATGAGCAGTTCTTC. The full variable domain, in which reference TRBV7-2 and TRBJ2-1 provide the parts outside the CDR3, is GAGVSQSPSNKVTEKGKDVELRCDPISGHTALYWYRQSLGQGLEFLIYFQGNSAPDKSGLPSDRFSAERTGGSVSTLTIQRTQQEDSAVYLCASSSGTSAYNEQFFGPGTRLTVL.

Points on this clone: The same CDR3 can be traced to other DNA sequences in this sample. The chain employs TRBV7-3 and TRBJ1-2; 9 bases are shared with TRBD1. V lost 5 bases to trimming and J lost 2 bases; unmatched junction nucleotides: 3. The CDR3 spans 14 residues. The germline V gene encodes CDR1 SGHTA and CDR2 FQGTGA. CDR3 residues: CASSLGQGNYGYTF. The CDR3 nucleotides read TGTGCCAGCAGCCTGGGACAGGGAAACTATGGCTACACCTTC.

The rearrangement uses TRBV5-6 and TRBJ2-5; D ambiguous. Germline V gene sequence: CDR1 SGHDT, CDR2 YYEEEE. V lost 2 bases, J lost 5 bases, and 19 bases lay in between. CDR3 length: 16 residues. The CDR3 loop is CASSFFGGPEGETQYF. The CDR3 region has the DNA TGTGCCAGCAGCTTTTTTGGCGGACCCGAAGGGGAGACCCAGTACTTC. The complete variable domain, with remaining parts taken from reference TRBV5-6 and TRBJ2-5, reads DAGVTQSPTHLIKTRGQQVTLRCSPKSGHDTVSWYQQALGQGPQFIFQYYEEEERQRGNFPDRFSGHQFPNYSSELNVNALLLGDSALYLCASSFFGGPEGETQYFGPGTRLLVL.

The CDR3 spells CASSILGGNFHEQFF. For the CDR3, the DNA is TGTGCCAGCAGCATTCTAGGGGGGAATTTCCATGAGCAGTTCTTC. The chain recombines TRBV9 with TRBJ2-1, with D possibly being TRBD1 or TRBD2 (6 bases each). CDR3 length: 15 residues. The germline CDR1 and CDR2 sequences are SGDLS and YYNGEE. Deletions cut 4 bases from V and 8 bases from J, with 19 bases between.

The rearrangement links TRBV7-2 to TRBJ2-7, with 7 bases identical to TRBD1. The CDR3 is made up of 12 amino acids. Germline values: CDR1 SGHTA, CDR2 FQGNSA. The J segment lost 5 bases and the V segment lost 3 bases, leaving 1 base of the junction unmatched. The CDR3 spells CASSFTGDEQYF. DNA for the CDR3: TGTGCCAGCAGCTTCACAGGGGACGAGCAGTACTTC.

The chain joins TRBV7-3 to TRBJ2-2; no clear D gene. The CDR3 has 14 residues. Trimming took off 3 bases at V and 1 base at J, with 6 bases between the two ends. From germline, CDR1 is SGHTA and CDR2 FQGTGA. CDR3 region: CASSFSRNTGELFF. The CDR3, as DNA: TGTGCCAGCAGCTTTTCCCGGAACACCGGGGAGCTGTTTTTT.

As DNA, the CDR3 is TGTGCCAGCAGCTTAGGTGGCGGGGTACTCTCCTACGAGCAGTACTTC. It specifies CASSLGGGVLSYEQYF. This sequence joins TRBV7-2 and TRBJ2-7, with D possibly matching TRBD2 (6 bases). CDR1 and CDR2 (germline): SGHTA, FQGNSA. V gave up 1 base and J gave up 0 bases, with 13 bases separating them. The CDR3 has 16 residues.

The genes are TRBV9 and TRBJ2-3; D tentatively fits TRBD1 or TRBD2 (5 bases each). This CDR3 has 14 amino acids. V was cut by 3 bases and J by 0 bases, with 8 bases left in between. The V gene's germline CDR1 is SGDLS and CDR2 YYNGEE. Here the CDR3 reads CASSARDSTDTQYF. CDR3 in DNA: TGTGCCAGCAGCGCCCGGGACAGCACAGATACGCAGTATTTT.

This clone showed up just a few times. The CDR3 DNA reads as TGTGCCAGCAGCGTATCTGGGGTTTACACCGGGGAGCTGTTTTTT. Protein product: CASSVSGVYTGELFF. The chain employs TRBV9 and TRBJ2-2; D is ambiguous. Germline V gene data show CDR1 as SGDLS and CDR2 as YYNGEE. This CDR3 spans 15 amino acids. V gave up 1 base and J gave up 3 bases, with 10 bases separating them.

V gene TRBV18 combines with J gene TRBJ1-1, with TRBD1 as a possible D gene (5 bases). V lost 2 bases to trimming and J lost 3 bases, with 16 bases between them. This CDR3 is 16 amino acids long. Germline assignment: CDR1 KGHSH and CDR2 LQKENI. Written as DNA, the CDR3 is TGTGCCAGCTCACCAGCCAGCACCCTAGGGGACACTGAAGCTTTCTTT. This sequence encodes CASSPASTLGDTEAFF.

This rearrangement joins TRBV7-3 to TRBJ2-2; 7 bases are shared with TRBD1. The CDR3 extends over 15 amino acids. In germline, CDR1 is SGHTA, CDR2 FQGTGA. Trimming at V came to 5 bases and at J to 1 base, leaving 4 bases not matched to a gene. CDR3 nucleotides: TGTGCCAGCAGCCGGGACAGCGGGAACACCGGGGAGCTGTTTTTT. Amino acid sequence: CASSRDSGNTGELFF.

This chain joins TRBV6-6 and TRBJ1-1; D is uncertain. The CDR3 is 11 residues long. CDR1 and CDR2 from the germline V gene are MNHNY and SVGAGI (reference sequence). Trimming left V 5 bases short and J 4 bases short, with 5 bases between. The CDR3 region has the DNA TGTGCCAGCAGTCGGGGCACTGAAGCTTTCTTT. This encodes CASSRGTEAFF.

There are a few counts of this clone. The rearrangement joins TRBV5-6 to TRBJ1-1, with D possibly matching TRBD1 (6 bases). Germline CDR1 and CDR2: SGHDT and YYEEEE. The CDR3 has 14 residues. Trimming removed 2 bases at V and 5 bases at J, with 13 bases between. This CDR3 reads CASSFYGGGTEAFF. The CDR3 region has the DNA TGTGCCAGCAGCTTTTACGGAGGGGGTACTGAAGCTTTCTTT.

This chain links TRBV19 with TRBJ2-2, with a possible D match to TRBD2 (6 bases). Germline CDR1 and CDR2: LNHDA and SQIVND (reference sequence). Trimming took 4 bases from V and 2 from J, leaving 14 bases between them. This CDR3 is built from 16 residues. CDR3 sequence reads: CASSNLPGTNTGELFF. The CDR3 region has the DNA TGTGCCAGTAGTAACCTCCCCGGGACTAACACCGGGGAGCTGTTTTTT.

This sequence joins TRBV11-3 and TRBJ2-7; D may be TRBD1 (5 bases). CDR1 is SGHNT, CDR2 YENEEA, per germline. With 8 bases removed from V and 3 bases from J, the gap between germline ends came to 17 bases. This CDR3 has 14 amino acids. Here the CDR3 reads CASGHGAAIYEQYF. CDR3 coding DNA: TGTGCCAGCGGCCATGGGGCCGCCATCTACGAGCAGTACTTC.

The chain joins TRBV18 to TRBJ2-1; TRBD1 might be the D (6 bases). The CDR3 totals 14 residues. From germline, CDR1 is KGHSH and CDR2 LQKENI. V was pared by 3 bases and J by 9 bases, with 15 bases between. The CDR3 loop reads CASSPGAGRSEQFF. The CDR3 region has the DNA TGTGCCAGCTCACCGGGGGCAGGGAGAAGTGAGCAGTTCTTC.

The J gene is TRBJ1-1, the V gene TRBV7-8; the D is unclear. The CDR3 has 12 amino acids. V was shortened by 1 base and J by 11 bases, with 11 bases between the two germline ends. CDR1 SGHVS and CDR2 FQNEAQ come from the germline V gene. The CDR3 loop is CASSLVVQKAFF. Here the CDR3 DNA reads TGTGCCAGCAGCTTAGTAGTCCAGAAGGCTTTCTTT.